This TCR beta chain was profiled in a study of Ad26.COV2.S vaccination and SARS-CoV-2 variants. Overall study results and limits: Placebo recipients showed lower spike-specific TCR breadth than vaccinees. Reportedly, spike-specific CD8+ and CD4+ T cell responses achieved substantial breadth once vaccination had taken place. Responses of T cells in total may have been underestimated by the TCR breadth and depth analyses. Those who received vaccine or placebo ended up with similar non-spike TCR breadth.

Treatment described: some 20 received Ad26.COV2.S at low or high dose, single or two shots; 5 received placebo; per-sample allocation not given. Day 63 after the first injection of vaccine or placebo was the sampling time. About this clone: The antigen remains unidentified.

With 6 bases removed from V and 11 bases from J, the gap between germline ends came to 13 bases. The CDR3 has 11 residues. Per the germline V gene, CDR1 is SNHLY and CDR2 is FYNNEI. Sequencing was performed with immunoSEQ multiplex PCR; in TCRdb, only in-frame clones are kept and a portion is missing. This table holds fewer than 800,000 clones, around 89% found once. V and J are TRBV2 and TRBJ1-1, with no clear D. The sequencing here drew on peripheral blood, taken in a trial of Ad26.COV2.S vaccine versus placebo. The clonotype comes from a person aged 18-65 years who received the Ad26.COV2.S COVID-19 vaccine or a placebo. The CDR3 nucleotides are TGTGCCAGCAGGGGAGAACTCGGGGCTTTCTTT. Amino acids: CASRGELGAFF.